A selection of T cell receptor beta chains follows, all from one sample in a study of blood T cell repertoires in COVID-19. This table comes from immunoSEQ multiplex PCR, and its TCRdb copy is limited to in-frame clones, with some not included. The sample has under 300,000 clones; about 85% are singletons. The material sequenced was PBMCs or T cells enriched from blood (not recorded which). The origin of the receptors is a woman aged 45-65 years who had been exposed to COVID-19. Each CDR3 is given with its conserved first and last residue. A D gene is named only where the DNA matches it firmly. Size values are once, few and many counts, or a class for expanded clones, and some rows have none.

CDR3 protein,CDR3 DNA,J gene,clone size,D gene,V gene
CASSQGVGNSGNTIYF,TGCGCCAGCAGCCAAGGGGTGGGCAATTCAGGAAACACCATATATTTT,TRBJ1-3,NA,NA,TRBV4-3
CASSLGSFLGNTEAFF,TGTGCCAGCAGCTTAGGTTCTTTTCTCGGGAACACTGAAGCTTTCTTT,TRBJ1-1,NA,NA,TRBV11-2
CASSVGAGSEKLFF,TGTGCCAGCAGCGTAGGAGCGGGGAGTGAAAAACTGTTTTTT,TRBJ1-4,few,NA,TRBV9
CASRHRDRGVAEDYGYTF,TGTGCCAGTAGGCACCGGGACAGGGGCGTCGCGGAGGACTATGGCTACACCTTC,TRBJ1-2,NA,TRBD1,TRBV19
CSVDRGRNTEAFF,TGCAGCGTTGACAGGGGACGGAACACTGAAGCTTTCTTT,TRBJ1-1,NA,NA,TRBV29-1
CASSLRTSGGSTDTQYF,TGCGCCAGCAGCTTAAGGACTAGCGGGGGGTCCACAGATACGCAGTATTTT,TRBJ2-3,once,TRBD2,TRBV5-1
CASSRDLSGTNEKLFF,TGTGCCAGCAGTCGCGACCTTAGCGGGACTAATGAAAAACTGTTTTTT,TRBJ1-4,NA,NA,TRBV3-1/TRBV3-2
CASGLLRQGVFPDEQFF,TGTGCTAGTGGTTTGCTTCGACAGGGGGTATTTCCCGATGAGCAGTTCTTC,TRBJ2-1,NA,TRBD1,TRBV12-5
CATKRAEREDTQYF,TGTGCCACTAAACGGGCCGAGAGGGAAGATACGCAGTATTTT,TRBJ2-3,NA,NA,TRBV10-3
CASRASGGAREQYF,TGTGCCAGCAGGGCTAGCGGGGGGGCCCGGGAGCAGTACTTC,TRBJ2-7,NA,TRBD2,TRBV27
CASSYSEGFKRTQYF,TGTGCCAGCAGTTACTCGGAGGGTTTCAAGAGGACCCAGTACTTC,TRBJ2-5,NA,NA,TRBV6-5
CASSFGLADYNEQFF,TGTGCCAGCAGCTTTGGGCTAGCAGATTACAATGAGCAGTTCTTC,TRBJ2-1,NA,NA,TRBV11-2
CASRVRRGSAHGYTF,TGTGCCAGCAGAGTTCGCAGGGGGTCAGCGCATGGCTACACCTTC,TRBJ1-2,NA,TRBD1,TRBV7-9
CASSLARLRGIEAFF,TGTGCCAGCAGCTTAGCGCGGTTACGAGGAATTGAAGCTTTCTTT,TRBJ1-1,few,NA,TRBV7-6
CASSLRRQVPNTGELFF,TGTGCCAGCAGCTTAAGGCGACAGGTTCCGAACACCGGGGAGCTGTTTTTT,TRBJ2-2,few,NA,TRBV5-6
CASSQGQVAAAQYF,TGTGCCAGCAGCCAGGGACAGGTGGCCGCGGCCCAGTACTTC,TRBJ2-5,NA,TRBD1,TRBV11-2
CASSPTPPGLGNIQYF,TGTGCCAGCTCACCAACCCCGCCGGGACTCGGAAACATTCAGTACTTC,TRBJ2-4,NA,NA,TRBV18